In this sample, the clone carrying this TCR beta chain turned up a few times. Its cognate antigen is unknown. The data were obtained in a study of cytomegalovirus exposure and HLA in healthy donors. Study-level results: Likely technical artifact: a cluster of highly shared sequence variants.

The CDR3 totals 16 residues. V lost 2 bases and J 13 bases, leaving 24 bases between the germline ends. Germline V gene data show CDR1 as LGHNT and CDR2 as FRNRAP. PCR primers comprised 60 Vbeta and 13 Jbeta primers. Measured with immunoSEQ multiplex PCR; TCRdb has only the in-frame clones, and not every one. The sample lists some 180,000 clones, about four fifths occurring once. This rearrangement joins TRBV12-5 to TRBJ1-3; no reliable D call. Specimen: PBMCs. This clonotype originated in a female donor in good health and CMV-seronegative. The CDR3 region has the DNA TGTGCTAGTGGTTTGCCCGAGGGTCCGAGCCGAGGTGGGATATATTTT. The encoded protein is CASGLPEGPSRGGIYF.